This T cell receptor (beta chain) was recovered during a study of shared clonotypes between healthy human individuals. Overall study results and limits: Rarefaction showed that sequencing of sorted subsets was incomplete (despite large depth).

Terminally differentiated effector memory CD45RA+ cells were left out of the naive CD8 fraction, which was CD45RO-negative and positively selected for CCR7. Germline V lookup: CDR1 MGHRA, CDR2 YSYEKL. The CDR3 is 16 amino acids. V gave up 1 base and J gave up 0 bases; unmatched junction bases: 5. Concerning this clone itself: Its antigen is currently unknown.

The deep-level immunoSEQ assay was used. Only in-frame clones appear in the TCRdb table, and some are missing; sequencing was by immunoSEQ multiplex PCR. Of over 2,000,000 clones in the sample, 80% to 95% were seen once. The chain uses TRBV4-1 and TRBJ2-5, with 7 bases identical to TRBD2. This clonotype was obtained from a man aged 18 to 30 in good health. Some clones in this sample may be carry-over from other donors' samples. What was sequenced was naive CD8+ T cells from PBMCs. The CDR3 coding sequence is TGCGCCAGCAGCCAAGTGGGAGGGTCGTACCAAGAGACCCAGTACTTC. This encodes CASSQVGGSYQETQYF.